At least ten counts were recorded for the clone carrying this TCR beta chain. The sample comes from a study of neurological immune-mediated disorders. Via MiXCR, TCRdb re-called the 5' RACE reads, giving one row per CDR3 protein. The sample contains tens of thousands of distinct CDR3 sequences, roughly an eighth of which appear only once. Between the trimmed V and J ends, which lost 5 bases and 0 bases, there was a span of 5 bases. This CDR3 contains 13 residues. Germline CDR1 and CDR2: ENHRY and SYGVKD. Time point of the sample: longitudinal time-point 1 (baseline). PBMCs numbering 2 million and stored at -80 C yielded the unsorted libraries.

The sequence came from a female donor with HTLV-1-associated myelopathy (HAM/TSP). V and J are TRBV10-3 and TRBJ1-3, with no clear D. Sequenced material: PBMCs. This chain's CDR3 is CAISLSSGNTIYF. In DNA, the CDR3 is TGTGCCATCAGTCTAAGCTCTGGAAACACCATATATTTT.